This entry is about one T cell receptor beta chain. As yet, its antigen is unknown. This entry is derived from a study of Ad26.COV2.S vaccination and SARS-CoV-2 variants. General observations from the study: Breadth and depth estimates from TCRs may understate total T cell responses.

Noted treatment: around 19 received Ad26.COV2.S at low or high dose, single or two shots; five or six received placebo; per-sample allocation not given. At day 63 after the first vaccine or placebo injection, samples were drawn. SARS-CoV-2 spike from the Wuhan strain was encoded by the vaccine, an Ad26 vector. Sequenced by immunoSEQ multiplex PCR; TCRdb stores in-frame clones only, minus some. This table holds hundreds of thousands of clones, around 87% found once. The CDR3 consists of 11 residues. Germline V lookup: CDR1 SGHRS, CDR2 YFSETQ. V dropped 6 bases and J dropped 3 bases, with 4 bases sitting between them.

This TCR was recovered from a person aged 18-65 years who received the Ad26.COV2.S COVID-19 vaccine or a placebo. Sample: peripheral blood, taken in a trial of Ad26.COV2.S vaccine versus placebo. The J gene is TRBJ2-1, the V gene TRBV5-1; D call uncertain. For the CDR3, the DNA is TGCGCCAGCACCTTCTACAATGAGCAGTTCTTC. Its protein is CASTFYNEQFF.